In its sample, the clone carrying this T cell receptor (beta chain) was seen once. The antigen remains unidentified. Using a J-beta primer mix together with a sample-barcoded 5' primer, a second PCR was run for 7 to 11 cycles. Tags on each cDNA molecule came from a template-switch adaptor with 12 random nucleotides. TCRdb redid the calling of the 5' RACE reads with MiXCR, one entry per CDR3 protein. The profile shows about 1,600,000 distinct CDR3 sequences, 42% of them singletons. This sample is part of a study of blood T cells in healthy people across ages. CDR3 size: 15 residues. CDR1 is DFQATT, CDR2 SNEGSKA, per germline (reference sequence). General study findings and limits: Possibly, changes in expanded clonotypes were confounded because donor CMV status was unknown. The lack of PBMC sorting stopped any conclusive naive versus antigen-experienced comparison. Per million T cells, TCR beta diversity dropped about linearly as age rose.

This sequence originates from a woman aged 18-35 years in good health. The chain is built from TRBV20-1 and TRBJ2-5, with 8 bases identical to TRBD1. The J call may be faulty, since TRBJ2-1 better matches the DNA end. Sequenced sample: blood. CDR3 loop: CSAATDRGEQETQFF. The CDR3 DNA is TGCAGTGCCGCGACCGACAGGGGAGAGCAAGAGACCCAGTTCTTC.